Below, one T cell receptor beta chain is given with its context. The clone's antigen remains unknown. Within one base of it there is no much larger clone, and no base qualities were kept. Collaborating institutions collected whole blood in K2EDTA tubes following their own protocols. For TCRbeta analysis, collaborators shipped samples as frozen whole blood, isolated PBMCs, or DNA extracted from either of those sample types. Taken from cysteine to phenylalanine, the CDR3 has 14 residues. Only CDR3 DNA remains: 42 bases, in frame from the first base. The V end loses 1 base and the J end loses 5 bases, and a stretch of 12 bases separates them. From a lookup of the germline V gene, CDR1 and CDR2 are SGHRS and YFSETQ. The data were obtained in a study of blood T cell repertoires in COVID-19 (dated by TCRdb to about 2020). For context, the study as a whole: The collaborator samples originated in the United States, Italy and Spain and spanned the acute and convalescent phases of COVID-19. The prospective study material was composed of cDNA or gDNA derived from T cells, B-cell-depleted T cells, or PBMCs. A freely available public database, intended as a resource for researchers studying the immune response to SARS-CoV-2, is where the repertoires were released. The samples were drawn from two sources: the first 160 participants of the ongoing ImmuneRACE study, and over 1,000 subjects contributed by 6 global collaborators. A de-identified subject ID, COVID-19 status, age in years and sex were almost always included in the sample metadata. Where HLA class I and class II types were available, the types were taken from metadata supplied by the sample provider, not from assay-based typing. The dataset comprised deeply sampled blood TCRbeta repertoires from subjects exposed to, actively infected with, or recovered from COVID-19. The paper's findings and limits, for the study overall: The quantity of clinical and demographic metadata differed by source and by participant and was supplied without curation.

TCRbeta CDR3 regions were amplified from genomic DNA by means of the immunoSEQ Assay, a bias-controlled multiplex PCR. Under the source paper's analysis protocol: Nucleated cell counts per sample were estimated from amplification of reference gene primers within the assay. Sequence reads were collapsed and filtered to measure the absolute abundance of every unique TCRbeta CDR3 rearrangement. Productive Simpson clonality was computed per sample as the square root of Simpson's diversity index over productive rearrangements. TCRdb carries this immuneACCESS record with in-frame sequences only. Its versions omit some clonotypes, under half of them owing to an unresolved V gene in the studies checked, with the rest unexplained. V and J calls and clone size are those listed in that table; D and trimming were worked out from the DNA. Recorded for this sample are some 130,000 clones; around 80% of them occurred a single time. The ten largest clones take up approximately 2% of the sample.

Input material: peripheral blood. The chain is made from TRBV5-1 and TRBJ2-5, with TRBD1 tentatively as D gene (6 bases match). This clonotype originated in a man between 65 and 85 years old with acute or convalescent COVID-19. CDR3 loop: CASSLQGMRETQYF. The nucleotides are TGCGCCAGCAGCTTGCAGGGGATGCGGGAGACCCAGTACTTC.